Listed below are T cell receptor beta chains from one sample, sequenced in a study of T-cell memory formation after mild COVID-19. TCRdb independently ran MiXCR on the 5' RACE reads; one entry per CDR3 protein. The sample consists of 350,000 to 500,000 distinct CDR3 sequences, about 20% of them appearing once. The sequenced material came from PBMCs or a T cell subset sorted from them (not recorded which). The receptor source for this set is a man between 18 and 29 years old who had mild COVID-19 (a few samples of this study predate the infection). Cell type and time point are not known. Each CDR3 is given with its conserved first and last residue.

V gene	CDR3 length	J gene	CDR3 protein
TRBV7-2	17	TRBJ2-1	CASSLVGGLAGGNEQFF
TRBV28	12	TRBJ2-2	CASSWGTGELFF
TRBV20-1	16	TRBJ2-3	CSAPRYGLAVTDTQYF
TRBV7-9	16	TRBJ2-7	CASSSTRDGWGYEQYF
TRBV5-6	17	TRBJ2-3	CASSLELAGARTDTQYF
TRBV7-6	15	TRBJ2-3	CASSPRVGSTDTQYF
TRBV3-1	15	TRBJ1-1	CASSRGAGANTEAFF
TRBV9	13	TRBJ1-1	CASSVGGETEAFF
TRBV5-1	15	TRBJ2-7	CASSFNQGSSYEQYF
TRBV2	14	TRBJ1-1	CASSLLGEGFGAFF
TRBV20-1	16	TRBJ1-1	CSARGGQRGMNTEAFF
TRBV4-1	15	TRBJ2-7	CASSPAAGVSYEQYF
TRBV7-2	17	TRBJ2-1	CASSSIAGGLAYNEQFF
TRBV9	15	TRBJ2-5	CASSVGPTSQETQYF
TRBV7-2	17	TRBJ2-1	CASRLYNLRSSYNEQFF
TRBV18	12	TRBJ1-1	CASSPSESIAFF
TRBV13	15	TRBJ2-5	CASSPSVSGSETQYF
TRBV30	14	TRBJ1-2	CAWSSPGPYYGYTF
TRBV12-3/TRBV12-4	12	TRBJ1-1	CASSDTRSEAFF
TRBV7-9	13	TRBJ1-1	CASSRSRVDEAFF
TRBV5-1	14	TRBJ1-3	CASSLRTGRDTIYF
TRBV5-4	17	TRBJ2-2	CASSPGLAGGNTGELFF
TRBV3-1	18	TRBJ1-2	CASSRSPKTGSANYGYTF
TRBV5-1	15	TRBJ2-5	CASSPPEQGGETQYF
TRBV12-3/TRBV12-4	15	TRBJ2-3	CASSFGGGGADTQYF
TRBV3-1	14	TRBJ1-4	CASSRRQSNEKLFF
TRBV5-1	15	TRBJ1-1	CASSLGVPWNTEAFF
TRBV4-1	17	TRBJ2-1	CASSQAGRTSAHNEQFF
TRBV20-1	14	TRBJ2-3	CSARREGSSDTQYF
TRBV3-1	13	TRBJ2-2	CASSPPGVGELFF
TRBV30	10	TRBJ1-1	CAWRNTEAFF
TRBV5-1	11	TRBJ2-5	CASSSQETQYF
TRBV7-8	15	TRBJ2-5	CASSPPGLYSETQYF